These 8 T cell receptor beta chains were sequenced from one sample in a study of molecular identifiers for immune sequencing clone quantification. MiXCR was run by TCRdb on the PCR reads, yielding one entry per CDR3 protein. The data hold 100,000 or so distinct CDR3 sequences, with approximately 40% observed a single time. Sample: naive CD8+ T cells from blood, with Jurkat cell RNA spiked in. Subset reported: FACS-sorted CD8+CD4-CCR7+CD45RA+ naive T cells. The receptors shown here come from a human donor in good health. Some libraries in this study had Jurkat cell RNA spiked in.

This clonotype has at least ten counts. The chain combines TRBV24-1 with TRBJ1-4; TRBD1 is a possible D gene (5 bases). The CDR3 has 15 residues. V dropped 3 bases and J dropped 7 bases, with 14 bases sitting between them. The V gene's germline CDR1 is KGHDR and CDR2 SFDVKD. CDR3 sequence reads: CATSDPSTGVEKLFF. CDR3 sequence (DNA): TGTGCCACCAGTGATCCGTCGACGGGGGTTGAAAAACTGTTTTTT.

This clonotype appeared once. Germline and junction disagree at one end, which may indicate a read error. The genes are TRBV27 and TRBJ2-2; D possibly corresponds to TRBD2 (5 bases). The germline CDR1 and CDR2 sequences are MNHEY and SMNVEV (reference sequence). The CDR3 is made up of 15 amino acids. CDR3 sequence: CASSTYLLGPGELYF. Here the CDR3 DNA reads TGTGCCAGCAGTACGTACCTCCTAGGCCCCGGGGAGCTGTATTTT.

On this clonotype: A clone one base away is much larger, so this may be a read error. Because it lacks the conserved phenylalanine or tryptophan at the end, this CDR3 is likely a read error. This CDR3 reads CASERTTNQPQHL. Written as DNA, the CDR3 is TGTGCCAGCGAGAGGACAACTAATCAGCCCCAGCATCTT. This chain connects TRBV6-1 to TRBJ1-5; the D gene is possibly TRBD1 (5 bases). Germline V gene lookup returns CDR1 MNHNS and CDR2 SASEGT. V lost 8 bases and J lost 4, with 12 bases in between. The CDR3 is made up of 13 amino acids.

This clonotype was seen at least ten times. In DNA form, the CDR3 reads TGCAGTACCTCCTTGGTGGGGGAGCAGTACTTC. Its protein product is CSTSLVGEQYF. This chain joins TRBV20-1 and TRBJ2-7; D unresolved. The CDR3 runs to 11 residues. Trimming removed 8 bases at V and 7 bases at J, with 15 bases between. CDR1 DFQATT and CDR2 SNEGSKA come from the germline V gene (reference sequence).

The V gene is TRBV10-1, the J gene TRBJ2-3; D gene unclear. V was shortened by 3 bases and J by 4 bases, with 5 bases between the two germline ends. The CDR3 is 12 residues long. Looked up from germline, CDR1 is WNHNN and CDR2 is SYGVQD (reference sequence). The DNA of the CDR3 is TGCGCCAGCAGTGACCCACCAGATACGCAGTATTTT. This gives the protein CASSDPPDTQYF.

This clonotype is a singleton in its sample. The CDR3 loop reads CASSPFEGEGTGELFF. CDR3 in DNA: TGCGCCAGCAGCCCCTTTGAGGGAGAGGGCACCGGGGAGCTGTTTTTT. The V gene is TRBV4-3, the J gene TRBJ2-2; D might be TRBD2 (5 bases). The germline V gene has CDR1 LGHNA and CDR2 YSLEER. V lost 4 bases to trimming and J lost 4 bases, with 16 bases between them. This CDR3 contains 16 residues.

This clonotype appeared many times. J is TRBJ2-7 and V is TRBV4-3; D unclear. Trimming stripped 1 base from V and 2 bases from J, with 6 bases between. Per the germline V gene, CDR1 is LGHNA and CDR2 is YSLEER. The CDR3 sequence is 13 residues long. The CDR3 loop reads CASSQGSAYEQYF. The CDR3 coding sequence is TGCGCCAGCAGCCAAGGGTCCGCCTACGAGCAGTACTTC.

Turning to this clonotype: An end of the junction does not agree with germline; a read error may underlie this. V usage is TRBV7-2 and J usage is TRBJ2-1; no firm D call. The CDR3 consists of 15 residues. Per germline, CDR1 SGHTA and CDR2 FQGNSA. CDR3 sequence: CASSLISRPYNEQFF. In nucleotides, the CDR3 is TGTGCCAGCAGCCTAATTAGCAGGCCATACAATGAACAGTTCTTC. Supplemented by reference TRBV7-2 and TRBJ2-1, the full variable domain reads GAGVSQSPSNKVTEKGKDVELRCDPISGHTALYWYRQSLGQGLEFLIYFQGNSAPDKSGLPSDRFSAERTGGSVSTLTIQRTQQEDSAVYLCASSLISRPYNEQFFGPGTRLTVL.